The clone carrying this T cell receptor beta chain was recorded many times. What was amplified from RNA transcripts were TCR beta CDR3 regions. TCR CDR3 underwent first-round RT-PCR with the HTBI primer set. TCRdb ran MiXCR on the multiplex PCR reads and lists one entry per CDR3 protein. The sample lists roughly 400,000 distinct CDR3 sequences; around 25% were seen once. The sample originates from a study of T cells in Graves' hyperthyroidism and ophthalmopathy. CDR1 LGHDT and CDR2 YNNKEL come from the germline V gene (reference sequence). This CDR3 has 15 amino acids. The V segment lost 3 bases and the J segment 3 bases; nucleotides outside the gene matches: 4. With a duration under 2 months, the hyperthyroidism was newly diagnosed in patients aged 18 to 65. Uncontrolled infection, other autoimmune disease, pregnancy or lactation excluded patients. Thyroid ultrasound and orbital computed tomography, with clinical symptoms and serum thyroxine and TRAb, informed diagnoses.

The sequence derives from a man over 45 with Graves' hyperthyroidism. The sequenced sample was blood. The V and J genes are TRBV3-1 and TRBJ1-3, with 8 bases identical to TRBD1. The CDR3, as DNA: TGTGCCAGCAGCCACTCAGGGGGCGTTGGAAACACCATATATTTT. It yields the protein CASSHSGGVGNTIYF.